Below, 5 T cell receptor beta chains from the same sample are listed, as sequenced in a study of blood T cell repertoires in COVID-19. Profiling relied on immunoSEQ multiplex PCR, and the TCRdb table lists in-frame clones only, not all of them. The sample lists about 270,000 clones, over 80% occurring once. The sample was peripheral blood. The receptor set was obtained from a woman in her 50s with active or convalescent COVID-19.

This clone has only one observation. The CDR3: CASNPGLAAYEQYF. The CDR3 DNA sequence: TGTGCCAGCAATCCGGGACTAGCGGCATACGAGCAGTACTTC. The chain links TRBV7-8 to TRBJ2-7; 11 bases fit TRBD2. With 7 bases clipped from V and 4 bases from J, the junction kept 6 bases outside the gene matches. Looked up from germline, CDR1 is SGHVS and CDR2 is FQNEAQ. The CDR3 sequence is 14 residues long.

This chain uses TRBV6-5 with TRBJ1-5; the D gene is possibly TRBD1 (6 bases). Germline V gene lookup returns CDR1 MNHEY and CDR2 SVGAGI. V was trimmed by 5 bases and J by 1 base, leaving 9 bases between them. The CDR3 is made up of 14 amino acids. The CDR3 sequence: CASSQGRSNQPQHF. In DNA form, the CDR3 reads TGTGCCAGCAGTCAGGGGCGAAGCAATCAGCCCCAGCATTTT.

Remarks on this clone: Distinct nucleotide sequences in the sample also encode this CDR3. The CDR3: CASSAGRNQPQHF. CDR3 sequence (DNA): TGTGCCAGTAGTGCGGGACGGAATCAGCCCCAGCATTTT. The rearrangement uses TRBV19 and TRBJ1-5, with D possibly matching TRBD1 (5 bases). This CDR3 contains 13 residues. V lost 5 bases and J lost 4, with 9 bases in between. Germline assignment: CDR1 LNHDA and CDR2 SQIVND (reference sequence).

The chain uses TRBV18 and TRBJ2-1, with 7 bases aligning to TRBD1. V gave up 2 bases and J gave up 6 bases; unmatched junction bases: 7. The CDR3 covers 15 residues. In germline, CDR1 is KGHSH, CDR2 LQKENI. The chain's CDR3 is CASSPGDPGGNEQFF. CDR3 DNA sequence: TGTGCCAGCTCACCAGGGGATCCAGGGGGCAATGAGCAGTTCTTC. Full variable domain (remainder filled in from reference TRBV18 and TRBJ2-1): NAGVMQNPRHLVRRRGQEARLRCSPMKGHSHVYWYRQLPEEGLKFMVYLQKENIIDESGMPKERFSAEFPKEGPSILRIQQVVRGDSAAYFCASSPGDPGGNEQFFGPGTRLTVL.

This chain uses TRBV14 with TRBJ1-5, with 8 bases matching TRBD1. The CDR3 loop spans 15 amino acids. CDR1 SGHDN and CDR2 FVKESK come from the germline V gene. V lost 1 base and J lost 4; bases outside the gene matches: 3. CDR3 region: CASSQARTGNQPQHF. The CDR3 nucleotides read TGTGCCAGCAGCCAAGCTCGGACAGGGAATCAGCCCCAGCATTTT.